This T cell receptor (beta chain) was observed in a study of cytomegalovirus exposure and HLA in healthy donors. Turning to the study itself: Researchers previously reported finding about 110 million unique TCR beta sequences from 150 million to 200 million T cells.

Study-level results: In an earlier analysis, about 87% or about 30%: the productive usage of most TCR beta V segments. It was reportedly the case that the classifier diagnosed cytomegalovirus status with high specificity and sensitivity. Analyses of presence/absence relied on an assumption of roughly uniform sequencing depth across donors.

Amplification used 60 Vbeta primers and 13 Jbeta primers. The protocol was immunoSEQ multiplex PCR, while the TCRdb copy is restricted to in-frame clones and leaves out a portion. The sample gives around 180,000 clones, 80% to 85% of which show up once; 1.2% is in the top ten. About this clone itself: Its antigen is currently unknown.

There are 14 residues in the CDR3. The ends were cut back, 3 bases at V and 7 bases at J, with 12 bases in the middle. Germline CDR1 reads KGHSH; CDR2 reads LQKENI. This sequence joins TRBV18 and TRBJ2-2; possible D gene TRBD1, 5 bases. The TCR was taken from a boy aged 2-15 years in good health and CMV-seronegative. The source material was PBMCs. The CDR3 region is CASSPRDRVGELFF. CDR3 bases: TGTGCCAGCTCACCCAGGGATCGCGTCGGGGAGCTGTTTTTT.